These 27 T cell receptor beta chains were sequenced from one sample in a study of T cell responses to AZD1222 COVID-19 vaccine. This table comes from immunoSEQ multiplex PCR, and its TCRdb copy is limited to in-frame clones, with some not included. The sample includes over 100,000 clones, about nine tenths seen only once; the top ten take 5% to 6.5%. The sample here was peripheral blood, taken on day 0 of AZD1222 vaccination. The receptors derive from an adult in good health.

The rearrangement joins TRBV27 to TRBJ1-5; tentative D call: TRBD1 (6 bases). Germline assignment: CDR1 MNHEY and CDR2 SMNVEV (reference sequence). V lost 4 bases, J lost 7 bases, and 14 bases lay in between. The length of the CDR3 is 14 residues. For the CDR3, the DNA is TGTGCCAGCAGTTCAAACAGGGCGAACCAGCCCCAGCATTTT. Protein sequence: CASSSNRANQPQHF.

The rearrangement joins TRBV25-1 to TRBJ1-6, with D unresolved. The CDR3 is 15 residues long. Trimming stripped 7 bases from V and 9 bases from J, with 19 bases between. Germline V gene lookup returns CDR1 MGHDK and CDR2 SYGVNS. Here the CDR3 DNA reads TGTGCCAGCAAGCCTAATCTCCCCGAAGGTTCACCCCTCCACTTT. This translates into CASKPNLPEGSPLHF.

The count of this clone is one. The gene calls are TRBV6-5 and TRBJ1-2, with D possibly being TRBD1 (5 bases). The CDR3 consists of 12 residues. The germline V gene has CDR1 MNHEY and CDR2 SVGAGI. V lost 7 bases and J lost 3, with 9 bases in between. CDR3 sequence: CASTGRDYGYTF. The CDR3 region has the DNA TGTGCCAGCACAGGGCGGGACTATGGCTACACCTTC.

The chain employs TRBV30 and TRBJ1-6; D is ambiguous. The ends were cut back, 0 bases at V and 0 bases at J, with 9 bases in the middle. There are 16 residues in the CDR3. Germline V gene lookup returns CDR1 GTSNPN and CDR2 SVGIG (reference sequence). The CDR3 loop is CAWSVDTNSYNSPLHF. The DNA of the CDR3 is TGTGCCTGGAGTGTCGACACCAACTCCTATAATTCACCCCTCCACTTT. The entire variable domain, with the rest obtained from reference TRBV30 and TRBJ1-6, is as follows: SQTIHQWPATLVQPVGSPLSLECTVEGTSNPNLYWYRQAAGRGLQLLFYSVGIGQISSEVPQNLSASRPQDRQFILSSKKLLLSDSGFYLCAWSVDTNSYNSPLHFGNGTRLTVT.

The V call is TRBV5-1, the J call TRBJ2-5; 9 bases align to TRBD1. With V trimmed by 2 bases and J by 5 bases, 1 base remained unmatched. The V gene's germline CDR1 is SGHRS and CDR2 YFSETQ. This CDR3 has 13 amino acids. The CDR3 sequence is CASSFDRGETQYF. The DNA of the CDR3 is TGCGCCAGCAGCTTTGACAGGGGGGAGACCCAGTACTTC.

V gene TRBV19 combines with J gene TRBJ1-5; 7 bases match TRBD1. V was clipped by 5 bases and J by 4 bases; unmatched bases: 11. Looked up from germline, CDR1 is LNHDA and CDR2 is SQIVND (reference sequence). This CDR3 spans 16 amino acids. DNA for the CDR3: TGTGCCAGTAGTCCTAGGGGACAGAGGACTAATCAGCCCCAGCATTTT. This codes for CASSPRGQRTNQPQHF.

The V call is TRBV4-1, the J call TRBJ2-7; D is unresolved. This CDR3 region has 15 residues. Trimming took 1 base from V and 0 from J, leaving 10 bases between them. The germline V gene encodes CDR1 MGHRA and CDR2 YSYEKL. DNA of the CDR3: TGCGCCAGCAGCCAAGGCGCGGTGAGCTCCTACGAGCAGTACTTC. Amino acid sequence: CASSQGAVSSYEQYF.

The chain uses TRBV4-1 and TRBJ1-5, with 7 bases that match TRBD1. The CDR3 has 15 amino acids. V gave up 4 bases and J gave up 3 bases; unmatched junction bases: 6. CDR1 and CDR2 (germline): MGHRA, YSYEKL. CDR3 amino acids: CASSRDGTVNQPQHF. The DNA for the CDR3 is TGCGCCAGCAGCCGGGATGGGACAGTCAATCAGCCCCAGCATTTT.

The V and J genes are TRBV19 and TRBJ1-2; D call uncertain. Germline V gene lookup returns CDR1 LNHDA and CDR2 SQIVND (reference sequence). Trimming pared 3 bases from V and 2 bases from J, leaving 10 bases between. There are 14 residues in the CDR3. As DNA, the CDR3 is TGTGCCAGTAGTATGCCCGTGCTAAACTATGGCTACACCTTC. The encoded protein is CASSMPVLNYGYTF.

The chain links TRBV3-1 (or the pseudogene TRBV3-2) to TRBJ2-2; 14 bases are shared with TRBD2. This CDR3 is built from 18 residues. CDR1 and CDR2 from the germline V gene are LGHDT and YNNKEL (reference sequence). With V trimmed by 4 bases and J by 0 bases, 4 bases remained unmatched. The CDR3 nucleotides are TGTGCCAGCAGCCTCCAGACTAGCGGGGGGGCGAACACCGGGGAGCTGTTTTTT. Residues: CASSLQTSGGANTGELFF.

CDR3 sequence reads: CASTDLNQPQHF. The CDR3 nucleotides read TGTGCCAGCACTGACCTCAATCAGCCCCAGCATTTT. The V gene is TRBV12-3 or TRBV12-4, the J gene TRBJ1-5; no definite D call. The CDR3 consists of 12 residues. V was clipped by 7 bases and J by 3 bases, with 7 bases between them.

The V gene is TRBV30, the J gene TRBJ1-2; perhaps TRBD1 as D (5 bases). The ends were cut back, 4 bases at V and 12 bases at J, with 15 bases in the middle. Germline V gene lookup returns CDR1 GTSNPN and CDR2 SVGIG (reference sequence). This CDR3 is 11 amino acids long. CDR3 loop: CAWTTNGHHTF. In nucleotides, the CDR3 is TGTGCCTGGACAACAAACGGACATCACACCTTC.

This chain joins TRBV12-3 or TRBV12-4 and TRBJ2-1; unclear D gene. The CDR3 spans 11 residues. Trimming shortened V by 1 base and J by 12 bases, and 7 bases separated the two germline ends. In DNA, the CDR3 is TGTGCCAGCAGTTTAGGGACGAGGCAGTTCTTC. It codes for CASSLGTRQFF.

This clone was recorded only once. The chain recombines TRBV18 with TRBJ1-4, with 9 bases lining up with TRBD1. The junction had 8 bases not matched to a gene; V was cut back by 3 bases and J by 0 bases. Germline V gene lookup returns CDR1 KGHSH and CDR2 LQKENI. The CDR3 consists of 18 residues. CDR3 sequence reads: CASSPTRTGDTTNEKLFF. The DNA of the CDR3 is TGTGCCAGCTCACCTACTCGGACAGGGGATACAACTAATGAAAAACTGTTTTTT.

In its sample, this clone was seen once. Here the CDR3 DNA reads TGCAGCGTTGGAGAGGGGGCCGTGTACGAGCAGTACTTC. This gives the protein CSVGEGAVYEQYF. The chain links TRBV29-1 to TRBJ2-7, with 7 bases matching TRBD1. Germline V gene lookup returns CDR1 SQVTM and CDR2 ANQGSEA. CDR3 length: 13 amino acids. The trim removed 4 bases at V and 4 bases at J, leaving 7 bases unmatched.

The chain combines TRBV3-1 (or the pseudogene TRBV3-2) with TRBJ2-7, with no clear D. CDR1 and CDR2 from the germline V gene are LGHDT and YNNKEL (reference sequence). This CDR3 comprises 14 residues. The V gene lost 1 base and the J gene lost 6 bases, with 13 bases spanning the gap. Here the CDR3 DNA reads TGTGCCAGCAGCCAAGGTCGCACGGGCGTCGAGCAGTACTTC. It is translated as CASSQGRTGVEQYF.

The chain carries TRBV18 and TRBJ1-6; the D gene is possibly TRBD1 (5 bases). This CDR3 is 17 amino acids long. In germline, CDR1 is KGHSH, CDR2 LQKENI. V was shortened by 2 bases and J by 12 bases, with 23 bases between the two germline ends. As DNA, the CDR3 is TGTGCCAGCTCACCAATGAGTCCGGATTTTAGGGGTGAACCCCTCCACTTT. As protein: CASSPMSPDFRGEPLHF. The full variable domain, rest sourced from reference TRBV18 and TRBJ1-6, is NAGVMQNPRHLVRRRGQEARLRCSPMKGHSHVYWYRQLPEEGLKFMVYLQKENIIDESGMPKERFSAEFPKEGPSILRIQQVVRGDSAAYFCASSPMSPDFRGEPLHFGNGTRLTVT.

J is TRBJ2-1 and V is TRBV5-1; 7 bases are a match to TRBD1. Germline CDR1 SGHRS, CDR2 YFSETQ. The CDR3 runs 15 residues. After removal of 4 bases from V and 3 bases from J, the junction contained 7 bases not matched to a gene. The CDR3, as DNA: TGCGCCAGCAGCGCACAGGGGTTCGACTACAATGAGCAGTTCTTC. Its translation: CASSAQGFDYNEQFF.

The gene calls are TRBV7-2 and TRBJ1-4; 7 nucleotides match TRBD1. The V and J ends lost 9 bases and 5 bases, in that order; junction bases with no gene match: 9. CDR3 length equals 14 residues. CDR1 SGHTA and CDR2 FQGNSA come from the germline V gene. The CDR3 coding sequence is TGTGCCAGTCGTCCGGGACAGATGAATGAAAAACTGTTTTTT. It specifies CASRPGQMNEKLFF.

This clone was seen only a few times. This chain connects TRBV2 to TRBJ1-5, with 7 bases matching TRBD1. V lost 8 bases and J lost 3; bases outside the gene matches: 4. The CDR3 is 13 residues long. Germline assignment: CDR1 SNHLY and CDR2 FYNNEI. The CDR3 DNA reads TGTGCCAGCCGGGGACAGAACAATCAGCCCCAGCATTTT. It encodes CASRGQNNQPQHF.

The V gene is TRBV6-5, the J gene TRBJ1-6; D not resolved. Deletions cut 0 bases from V and 6 bases from J, with 12 bases between. CDR3 size: 16 residues. Germline V gene lookup returns CDR1 MNHEY and CDR2 SVGAGI. The CDR3 spells CASSYSNRVRNSPLHF. In DNA, the CDR3 is TGTGCCAGCAGTTACTCAAACCGGGTCCGTAATTCACCCCTCCACTTT.

The CDR3: CASSIEAAGGYNEQFF. The CDR3, as DNA: TGTGCCAGTAGTATAGAGGCGGCGGGGGGATACAATGAGCAGTTCTTC. The V call is TRBV19, the J call TRBJ2-1; 8 bases fit TRBD2. From germline, CDR1 is LNHDA and CDR2 SQIVND (reference sequence). This CDR3 has 16 amino acids. After removal of 0 bases from V and 4 bases from J, the junction contained 5 bases not matched to a gene.

The CDR3 DNA reads TGCGCCAGCAGGGGTGACAGGGCTGAAGCTTTCTTT. It translates to CASRGDRAEAFF. The chain joins TRBV5-1 to TRBJ1-1; 7 bases line up with TRBD1. This CDR3 has 12 residues. Germline V gene sequence: CDR1 SGHRS, CDR2 YFSETQ. Trimming removed 5 bases from V and 6 bases from J; junction bases left unmatched: 4.

The CDR3 reads CASSRSGESTDTQYF. The CDR3 DNA follows: TGCGCCAGCAGCCGTAGCGGGGAGAGCACAGATACGCAGTATTTT. The chain links TRBV4-3 to TRBJ2-3; 8 bases align to TRBD2. From germline, CDR1 is LGHNA and CDR2 YSLEER. V dropped 4 bases and J dropped 0; count of bases not matched to a gene: 3. This CDR3 comprises 15 residues.

This clone was seen a single time. The J gene is TRBJ2-3, the V gene TRBV6-6; 8 nucleotides match TRBD1. The CDR3 is made up of 14 amino acids. J lost 2 bases, V lost 5 bases, and 3 bases had no gene match. The germline V gene encodes CDR1 MNHNY and CDR2 SVGAGI (reference sequence). DNA for the CDR3: TGTGCCAGCAGTCGACAGGGGACCACAGATACGCAGTATTTT. It specifies CASSRQGTTDTQYF.

The chain joins TRBV3-1 (or the pseudogene TRBV3-2) to TRBJ1-6, with 8 bases matching TRBD1. The V gene end was trimmed by 4 bases and the J gene end by 6 bases; junction bases not matched to a gene: 2. The CDR3 is 14 amino acids. Germline V CDR1 and CDR2: LGHDT, YNNKEL (reference sequence). CDR3 in amino acids: CASSLQGANSPLHF. The CDR3 DNA is TGTGCCAGCAGCCTTCAGGGGGCTAATTCACCCCTCCACTTT.

V usage is TRBV9 and J usage is TRBJ2-1; TRBD2 matches at 11 bases. The CDR3 extends over 16 amino acids. The germline V gene has CDR1 SGDLS and CDR2 YYNGEE. With V trimmed by 0 bases and J by 4 bases, 3 bases remained unmatched. The CDR3 loop reads CASSVVAGGSYNEQFF. The CDR3 DNA is TGTGCCAGCAGCGTAGTAGCGGGGGGGAGTTACAATGAGCAGTTCTTC.